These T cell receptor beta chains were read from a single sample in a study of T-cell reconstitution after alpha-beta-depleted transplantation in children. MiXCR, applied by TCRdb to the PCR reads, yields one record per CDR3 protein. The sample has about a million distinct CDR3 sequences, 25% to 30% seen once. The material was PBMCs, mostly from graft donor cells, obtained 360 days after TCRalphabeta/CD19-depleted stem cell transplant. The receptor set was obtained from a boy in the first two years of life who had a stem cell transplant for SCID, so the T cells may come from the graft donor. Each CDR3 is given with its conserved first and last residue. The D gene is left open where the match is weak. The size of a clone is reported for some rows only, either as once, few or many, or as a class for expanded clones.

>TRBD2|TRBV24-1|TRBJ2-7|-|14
TGTGCCACCAGTGACAGCGGGGGGTCCTACGAGCAGTACTTC
CATSDSGGSYEQYF
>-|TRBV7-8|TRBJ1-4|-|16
TGTGCCAGCAGCTTACGGCCTACAGGCCGGCGGTTGGGACTGTTTTTT
CASSLRPTGRRLGLFF
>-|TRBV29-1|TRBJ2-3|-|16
TGCAGCGTTGAAGAAAGGCTAGGCCCTAGCACAGATACGCAGTATTTT
CSVEERLGPSTDTQYF
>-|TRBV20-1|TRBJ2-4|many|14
TGCAGTGCTAGAGAGGGGGGAAGCAAAAACATTCAGTACTTC
CSAREGGSKNIQYF
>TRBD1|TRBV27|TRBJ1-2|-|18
TGTGCCAGCAGTTTACTTTCTGGGGACAGGGTTTATCCTTATGGCTACACCTTC
CASSLLSGDRVYPYGYTF
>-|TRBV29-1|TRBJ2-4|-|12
TGCAGCGTTGGCAGGGGCGACGACATTCAGTACTTC
CSVGRGDDIQYF
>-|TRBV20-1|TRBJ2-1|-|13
TGCAGTGCTAGACCTCGGGGTGACAATGAGCAGTTCTTC
CSARPRGDNEQFF
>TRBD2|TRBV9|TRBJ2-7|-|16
TGTGCCAGCAGCGTAGCCTCTGTGGCGGGGGGCTACGAGCAGTACTTC
CASSVASVAGGYEQYF
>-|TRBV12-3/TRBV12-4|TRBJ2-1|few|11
TGTGCCAGCAGCGTCGGGCTAGTACCGTTCTTC
CASSVGLVPFF
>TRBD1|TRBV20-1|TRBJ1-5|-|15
TGCAGTGCTAGAGACGGGACAGATAGCAATCAGCCCCAGCATTTT
CSARDGTDSNQPQHF
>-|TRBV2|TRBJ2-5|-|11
TGTGCCAGCAGTGACTGGGAGACCCAGTACTTC
CASSDWETQYF
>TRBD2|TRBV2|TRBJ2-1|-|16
TGTGCCAGCAGAAGGGTTACCGGGACTACCTACAATGAGCAGTTCTTC
CASRRVTGTTYNEQFF
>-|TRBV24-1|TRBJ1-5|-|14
TGTGCCACTGGAGACGGGGGAGGCAATCAGCCCCAGCATTTT
CATGDGGGNQPQHF
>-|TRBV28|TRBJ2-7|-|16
TGTGCCAGCAGTCTAATCACCAGGGGAGCCTACTACGAGCAGTACTTC
CASSLITRGAYYEQYF
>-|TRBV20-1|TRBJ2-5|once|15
TGCAGTGCTCGAATCCCGGGCGGGTTTGGAGAGACCCAGTACTTC
CSARIPGGFGETQYF
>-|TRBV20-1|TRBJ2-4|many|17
TGCAGTGCTAGAGATACAAGGAAGGGGGGGGCCAAAAACATTCAGTACTTC
CSARDTRKGGAKNIQYF
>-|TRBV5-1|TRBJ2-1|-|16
TGCGCCAGCGGCCCAAGGGACACCGGAATTTACAATGAGCAGTTCTTC
CASGPRDTGIYNEQFF
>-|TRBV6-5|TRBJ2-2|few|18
TGTGCCAGCAGTTACCCCGGACGGAACTCGGTTGGCGCCGGGGAGCTGTTTTTT
CASSYPGRNSVGAGELFF
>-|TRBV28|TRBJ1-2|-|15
TGTGCCAGCAGTTTACCTTCCGTGAGGGCCTATGGCTACACCTTC
CASSLPSVRAYGYTF
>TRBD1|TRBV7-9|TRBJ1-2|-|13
TGTGCCAGCAGCACCAGGACAGGGAGCGGCTACACCTTC
CASSTRTGSGYTF
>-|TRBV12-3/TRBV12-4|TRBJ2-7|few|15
TGTGCCAGCAGCCAAGCCAATGACCTCTCCTACGAGCAGTACTTC
CASSQANDLSYEQYF
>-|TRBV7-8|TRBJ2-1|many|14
TGTGCCAGCAGCATTTATGGGTCCTACAATGAGCAGTTCTTC
CASSIYGSYNEQFF
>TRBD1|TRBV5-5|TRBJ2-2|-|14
TGTGCCAGCCAGGGGGCACATAACACCGGGGAGCTGTTTTTT
CASQGAHNTGELFF
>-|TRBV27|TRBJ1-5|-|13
TGTGCCAGCAGTTCCCAGGCGGTACAGCCCCAGCATTTT
CASSSQAVQPQHF
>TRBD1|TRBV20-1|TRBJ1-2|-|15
TGCAGTGCTAGAGATTGGCGTACAGGGGGCTATGGCTACACCTTC
CSARDWRTGGYGYTF
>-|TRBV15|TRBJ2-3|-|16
TGTGCCACCAGCAGAGATCAGCGCCGACTCACAGATACGCAGTATTTT
CATSRDQRRLTDTQYF
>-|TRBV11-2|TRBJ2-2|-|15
TGTGCCAGCAGTCGCCCTTGGGGGGTCACCGGGGAGCTGTTTTTT
CASSRPWGVTGELFF
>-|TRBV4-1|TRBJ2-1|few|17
TGCGCCAGCAGCCTCGGCCCTCTACAGAGCTCCTACAATGAGCAGTTCTTC
CASSLGPLQSSYNEQFF
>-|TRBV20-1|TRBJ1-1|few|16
TGCAGTGCTAGATGGGTCGGGTTGGGGTTGGACACTGAAGCTTTCTTT
CSARWVGLGLDTEAFF
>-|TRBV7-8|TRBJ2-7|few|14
TGTGCCAGCAGCTTAGGGGACGGAACCTACGAGCAGTACTTC
CASSLGDGTYEQYF
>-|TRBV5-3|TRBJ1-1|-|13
TGTGCCAGACGACCTGATCGGGACACTGAAGCTTTCTTT
CARRPDRDTEAFF
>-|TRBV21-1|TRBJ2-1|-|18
TGTGCCAGCAGCAACGACAGCCTCCGGGACAGGGGGGGAAATGAGCAGTTCTTC
CASSNDSLRDRGGNEQFF
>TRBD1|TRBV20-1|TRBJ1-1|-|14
TGCAGTGCACAAGCAGACAGGGGGCTAACTGAAGCTTTCTTT
CSAQADRGLTEAFF
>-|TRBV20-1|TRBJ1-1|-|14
TGCAGTGCTAGAGTGACGGACGGAGGAAATGAAGCTTTCTTT
CSARVTDGGNEAFF
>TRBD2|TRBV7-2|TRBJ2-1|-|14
TGTGCCAGCAGCACCGGGACTAGACACATTGAGCAGTTCTTC
CASSTGTRHIEQFF